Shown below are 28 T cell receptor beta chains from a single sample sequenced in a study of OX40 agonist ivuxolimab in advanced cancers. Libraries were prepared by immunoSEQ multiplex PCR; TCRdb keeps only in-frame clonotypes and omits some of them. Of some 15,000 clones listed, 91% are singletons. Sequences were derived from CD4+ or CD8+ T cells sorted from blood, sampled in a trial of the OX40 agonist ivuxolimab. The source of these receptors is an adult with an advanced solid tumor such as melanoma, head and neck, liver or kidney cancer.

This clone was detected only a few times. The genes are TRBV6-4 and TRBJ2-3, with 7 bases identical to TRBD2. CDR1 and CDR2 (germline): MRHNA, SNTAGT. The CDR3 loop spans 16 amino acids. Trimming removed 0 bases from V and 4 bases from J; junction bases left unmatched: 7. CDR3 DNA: TGTGCCAGCAGTGACTCAGAGGGAGGGCCACCAGATACGCAGTATTTT. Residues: CASSDSEGGPPDTQYF.

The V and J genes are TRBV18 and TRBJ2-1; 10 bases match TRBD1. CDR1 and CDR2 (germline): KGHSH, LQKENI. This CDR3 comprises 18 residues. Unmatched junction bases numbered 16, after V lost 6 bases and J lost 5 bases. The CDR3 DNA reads TGTGCCAGCTCTCGATCCCCCCCCCTGGGACAGGGGAACAATGAGCAGTTCTTC. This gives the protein CASSRSPPLGQGNNEQFF.

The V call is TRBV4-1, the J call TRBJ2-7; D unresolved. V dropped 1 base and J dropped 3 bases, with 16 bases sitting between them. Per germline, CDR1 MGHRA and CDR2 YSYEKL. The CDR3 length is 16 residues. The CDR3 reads CASSQGSANGFYEQYF. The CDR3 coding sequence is TGCGCCAGCAGCCAAGGGTCTGCAAACGGATTCTACGAGCAGTACTTC.

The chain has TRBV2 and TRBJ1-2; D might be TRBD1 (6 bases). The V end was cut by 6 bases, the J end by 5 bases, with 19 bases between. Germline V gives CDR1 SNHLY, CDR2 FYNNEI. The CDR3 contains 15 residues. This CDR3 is CASSPSEGEPYGYTF. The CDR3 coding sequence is TGTGCCAGCAGCCCCAGCGAGGGGGAGCCTTATGGCTACACCTTC. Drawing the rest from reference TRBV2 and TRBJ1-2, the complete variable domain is EPEVTQTPSHQVTQMGQEVILRCVPISNHLYFYWYRQILGQKVEFLVSFYNNEISEKSEIFDDQFSVERPDGSNFTLKIRSTKLEDSAMYFCASSPSEGEPYGYTFGSGTRLTVV.

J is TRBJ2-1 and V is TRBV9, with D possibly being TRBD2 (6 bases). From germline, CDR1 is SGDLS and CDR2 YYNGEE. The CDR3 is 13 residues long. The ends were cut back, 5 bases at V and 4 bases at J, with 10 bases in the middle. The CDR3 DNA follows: TGTGCCAGCAGATTAGCGGTATACAATGAGCAGTTCTTC. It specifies CASRLAVYNEQFF.

CDR3 region: CASSPRTSPETQYF. CDR3 sequence (DNA): TGTGCCAGCAGCCCCAGGACTAGCCCGGAGACCCAGTACTTC. The rearrangement joins TRBV7-9 to TRBJ2-5, with 8 bases identical to TRBD2. Germline lookup yields CDR1 SEHNR and CDR2 FQNEAQ (reference sequence). The V segment lost 5 bases and the J segment 5 bases; nucleotides outside the gene matches: 7. This CDR3 has 14 amino acids.

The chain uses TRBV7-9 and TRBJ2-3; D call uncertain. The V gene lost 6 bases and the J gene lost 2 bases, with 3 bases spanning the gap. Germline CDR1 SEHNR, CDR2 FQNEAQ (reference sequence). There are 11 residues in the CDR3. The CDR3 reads CASRLTDTQYF. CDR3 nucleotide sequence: TGTGCCAGCAGGCTCACAGATACGCAGTATTTT.

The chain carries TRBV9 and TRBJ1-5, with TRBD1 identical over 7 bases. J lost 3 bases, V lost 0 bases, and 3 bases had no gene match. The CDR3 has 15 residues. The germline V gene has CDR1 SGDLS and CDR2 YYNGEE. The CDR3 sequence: CASSVAGQPNQPQHF. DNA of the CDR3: TGTGCCAGCAGCGTAGCGGGACAGCCCAATCAGCCCCAGCATTTT.

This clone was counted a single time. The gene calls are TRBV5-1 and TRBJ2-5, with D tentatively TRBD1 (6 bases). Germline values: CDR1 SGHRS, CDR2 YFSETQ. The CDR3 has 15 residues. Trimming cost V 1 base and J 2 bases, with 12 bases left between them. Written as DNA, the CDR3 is TGCGCCAGCAGCTTGCCGCAGGGGATACAAGAGACCCAGTACTTC. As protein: CASSLPQGIQETQYF.

CDR3 protein: CASSLSRGLPDYF. CDR3 DNA: TGTGCCAGCAGTTTATCAAGGGGACTACCAGACTATTTT. The V and J genes are TRBV27 and TRBJ2-3, with 7 bases fitting TRBD2. CDR3 length: 13 amino acids. The V gene end was trimmed by 0 bases and the J gene end by 15 bases; junction bases not matched to a gene: 9. Looked up from germline, CDR1 is MNHEY and CDR2 is SMNVEV (reference sequence).

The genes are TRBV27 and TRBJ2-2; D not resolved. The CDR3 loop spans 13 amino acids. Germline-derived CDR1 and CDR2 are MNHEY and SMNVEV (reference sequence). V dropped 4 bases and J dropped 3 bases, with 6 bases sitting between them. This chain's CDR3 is CASSWGYTGELFF. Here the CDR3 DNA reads TGTGCCAGCAGTTGGGGATACACCGGGGAGCTGTTTTTT.

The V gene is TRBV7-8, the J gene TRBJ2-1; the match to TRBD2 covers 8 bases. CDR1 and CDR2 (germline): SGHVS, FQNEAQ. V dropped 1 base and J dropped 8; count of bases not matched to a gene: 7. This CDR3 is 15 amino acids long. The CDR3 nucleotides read TGTGCCAGCAGCTTAGGGGGACTAGAGGTTCATGAGCAGTTCTTC. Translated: CASSLGGLEVHEQFF.

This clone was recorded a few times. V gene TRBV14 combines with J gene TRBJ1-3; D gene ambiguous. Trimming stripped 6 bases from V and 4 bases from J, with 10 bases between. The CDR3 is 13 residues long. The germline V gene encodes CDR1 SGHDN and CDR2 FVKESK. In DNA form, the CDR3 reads TGTGCCAGCAGGTTGACGGGAGGAAACACCATATATTTT. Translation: CASRLTGGNTIYF. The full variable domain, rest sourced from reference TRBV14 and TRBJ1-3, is EAGVTQFPSHSVIEKGQTVTLRCDPISGHDNLYWYRRVMGKEIKFLLHFVKESKQDESGMPNNRFLAERTGGTYSTLKVQPAELEDSGVYFCASRLTGGNTIYFGEGSWLTVV.

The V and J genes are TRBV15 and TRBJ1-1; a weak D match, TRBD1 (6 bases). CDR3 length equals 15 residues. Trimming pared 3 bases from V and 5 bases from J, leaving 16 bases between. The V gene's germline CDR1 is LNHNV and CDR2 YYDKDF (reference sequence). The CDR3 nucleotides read TGTGCCACCAGCAGGGTACCAGGGGCTGGAACTGAAGCTTTCTTT. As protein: CATSRVPGAGTEAFF.

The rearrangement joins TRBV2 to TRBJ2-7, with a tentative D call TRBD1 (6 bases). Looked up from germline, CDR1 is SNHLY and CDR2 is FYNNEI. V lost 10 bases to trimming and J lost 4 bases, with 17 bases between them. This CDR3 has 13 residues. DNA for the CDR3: TGTGCCACCGCCGGGACATCTGAATACGAGCAGTACTTC. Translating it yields CATAGTSEYEQYF. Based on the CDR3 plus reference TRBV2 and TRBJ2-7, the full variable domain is EPEVTQTPSHQVTQMGQEVILRCVPISNHLYFYWYRQILGQKVEFLVSFYNNEISEKSEIFDDQFSVERPDGSNFTLKIRSTKLEDSAMYFCATAGTSEYEQYFGPGTRLTVT.

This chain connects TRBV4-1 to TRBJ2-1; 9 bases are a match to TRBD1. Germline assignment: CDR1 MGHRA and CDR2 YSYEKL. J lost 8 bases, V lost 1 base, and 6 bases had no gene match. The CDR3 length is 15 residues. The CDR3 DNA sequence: TGCGCCAGCAGCCAAGGGACAGGGGAGGTAGATGAGCAGTTCTTC. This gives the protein CASSQGTGEVDEQFF.

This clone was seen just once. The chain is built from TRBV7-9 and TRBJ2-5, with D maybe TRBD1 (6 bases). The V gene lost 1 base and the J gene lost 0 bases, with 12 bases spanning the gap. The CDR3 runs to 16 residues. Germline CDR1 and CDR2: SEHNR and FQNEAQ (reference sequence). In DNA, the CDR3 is TGTGCCAGCAGCTTAGTTTTGGACAGAGACCAAGAGACCCAGTACTTC. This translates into CASSLVLDRDQETQYF. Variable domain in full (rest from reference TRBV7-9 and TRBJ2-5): DTGVSQNPRHKITKRGQNVTFRCDPISEHNRLYWYRQTLGQGPEFLTYFQNEAQLEKSRLLSDRFSAERPKGSFSTLEIQRTEQGDSAMYLCASSLVLDRDQETQYFGPGTRLLVL.

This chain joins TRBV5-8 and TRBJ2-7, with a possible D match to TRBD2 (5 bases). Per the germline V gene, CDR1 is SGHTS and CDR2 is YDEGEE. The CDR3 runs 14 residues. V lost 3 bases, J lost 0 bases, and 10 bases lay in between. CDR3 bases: TGTGCCAGCAGCTACCCGGGAAACTCCTACGAGCAGTACTTC. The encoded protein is CASSYPGNSYEQYF.

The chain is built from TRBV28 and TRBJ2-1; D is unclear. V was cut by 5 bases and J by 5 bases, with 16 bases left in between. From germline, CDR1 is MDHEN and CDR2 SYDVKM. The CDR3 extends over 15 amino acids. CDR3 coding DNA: TGTGCCAGCAGTGATTTGACGGAATCTAACAATGAGCAGTTCTTC. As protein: CASSDLTESNNEQFF. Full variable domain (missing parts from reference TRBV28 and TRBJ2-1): DVKVTQSSRYLVKRTGEKVFLECVQDMDHENMFWYRQDPGLGLRLIYFSYDVKMKEKGDIPEGYSVSREKKERFSLILESASTNQTSMYLCASSDLTESNNEQFFGPGTRLTVL.

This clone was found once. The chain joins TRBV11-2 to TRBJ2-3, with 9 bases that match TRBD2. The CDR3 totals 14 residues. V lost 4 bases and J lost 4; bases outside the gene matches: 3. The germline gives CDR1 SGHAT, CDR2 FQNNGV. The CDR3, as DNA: TGTGCCAGCAGCTCTTGGACTAGCGCAGATACGCAGTATTTT. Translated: CASSSWTSADTQYF.

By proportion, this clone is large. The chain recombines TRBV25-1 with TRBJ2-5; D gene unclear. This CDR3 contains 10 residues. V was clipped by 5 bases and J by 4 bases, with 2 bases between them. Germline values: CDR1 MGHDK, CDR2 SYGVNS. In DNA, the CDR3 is TGTGCCAGCAGTCTAGAGACCCAGTACTTC. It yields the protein CASSLETQYF.

For the CDR3, the DNA is TGTGCCAGCAGCTCTACGGGACAGGGTGATGCGGAGACCCAGTACTTC. Translation gives CASSSTGQGDAETQYF. The chain uses TRBV7-6 and TRBJ2-5, with TRBD1 matching 9 bases. The junction had 11 bases not matched to a gene; V was cut back by 4 bases and J by 5 bases. This CDR3 contains 16 residues. From germline, CDR1 is SGHVS and CDR2 FNYEAQ.

The CDR3 protein is CASSVESSVFDEQYF. The CDR3 bases are TGTGCCAGCAGCGTAGAGTCCAGTGTGTTCGACGAGCAGTACTTC. The chain couples TRBV9 to TRBJ2-7; D gene unclear. This CDR3 is 15 amino acids long. Germline V gene sequence: CDR1 SGDLS, CDR2 YYNGEE. Between the trimmed V and J ends, which lost 0 bases and 5 bases, there was a span of 15 bases.

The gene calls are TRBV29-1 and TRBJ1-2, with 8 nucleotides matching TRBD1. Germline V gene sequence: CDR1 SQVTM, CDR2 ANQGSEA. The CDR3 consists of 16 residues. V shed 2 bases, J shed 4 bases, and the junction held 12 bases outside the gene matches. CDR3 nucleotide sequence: TGCAGCGTTGAATTGGTTGAGGCAGGGGGCGTCTATGGCTACACCTTC. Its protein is CSVELVEAGGVYGYTF.

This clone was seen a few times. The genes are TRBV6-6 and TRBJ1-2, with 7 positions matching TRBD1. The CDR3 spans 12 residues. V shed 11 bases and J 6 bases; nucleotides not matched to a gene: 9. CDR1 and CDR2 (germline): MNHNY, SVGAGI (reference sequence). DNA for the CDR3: TGTGCCGGCTCAACAGGGGAGAATGGCTACACCTTC. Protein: CAGSTGENGYTF.

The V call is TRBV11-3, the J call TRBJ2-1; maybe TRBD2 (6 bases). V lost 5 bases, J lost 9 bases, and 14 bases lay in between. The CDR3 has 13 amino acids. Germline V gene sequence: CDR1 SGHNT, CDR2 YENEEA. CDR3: CASSPEGRGEQFF. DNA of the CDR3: TGTGCCAGCAGCCCGGAGGGGCGTGGTGAGCAGTTCTTC.

The CDR3 spells CASSALDRSYEQYF. The CDR3 DNA reads as TGTGCCAGCAGTGCCCTAGACCGCTCCTACGAGCAGTACTTC. The chain has TRBV27 and TRBJ2-7, with D uncertain. The CDR3 runs 14 residues. Germline values: CDR1 MNHEY, CDR2 SMNVEV (reference sequence). The germline V and J ends were trimmed by 5 bases and 0 bases, with 11 bases remaining between them.

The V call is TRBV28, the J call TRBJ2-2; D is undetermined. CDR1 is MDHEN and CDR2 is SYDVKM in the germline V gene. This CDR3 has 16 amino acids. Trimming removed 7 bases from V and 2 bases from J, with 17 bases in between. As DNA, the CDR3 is TGTGCCAGCACCCTTCTTACACACGGTAACACCGGGGAGCTGTTTTTT. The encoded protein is CASTLLTHGNTGELFF.